These 16 T cell receptor beta chains share one sample of origin, sequenced in a study of shared clonotypes between healthy human individuals. Naive CD8 populations comprised CD45RO-negative cells positively selected for CCR7, excluding terminally differentiated effector memory CD45RA+ cells. Profiling relied on immunoSEQ multiplex PCR, and the TCRdb table lists in-frame clones only, not all of them. The table has hundreds of thousands of clones, approximately 96% seen once. Sequenced material: naive CD8+ T cells sorted from blood. These receptors all stem from a man aged 30-40 years in good health.

This chain joins TRBV7-3 and TRBJ2-7; TRBD2 matches at 8 bases. Germline assignment: CDR1 SGHTA and CDR2 FQGTGA. The V gene end was trimmed by 5 bases and the J gene end by 3 bases; junction bases not matched to a gene: 3. The length of the CDR3 is 13 residues. The CDR3 DNA is TGTGCCAGCAGCACGGGGACTAGCTACGAGCAGTACTTC. Encoded protein: CASSTGTSYEQYF.

For this clone: The same CDR3 also results from other DNA sequences found in this sample. V and J are TRBV5-4 and TRBJ2-7; 7 bases align to TRBD2. The J segment lost 4 bases and the V segment lost 4 bases, leaving 5 bases of the junction unmatched. The V gene's germline CDR1 is SGHNT and CDR2 YYREEE (reference sequence). The CDR3 contains 13 residues. The CDR3 loop reads CASSLTGGYEQYF. The CDR3 region has the DNA TGTGCCAGCAGCCTCACGGGGGGTTACGAGCAGTACTTC.

A note on this clone: The sample contains more than one DNA sequence encoding this CDR3. The rearrangement uses TRBV27 and TRBJ2-7; D is undetermined. The CDR3 loop spans 13 amino acids. The V gene's germline CDR1 is MNHEY and CDR2 SMNVEV (reference sequence). The V end lost 6 bases, the J end lost 1 base, and 10 bases lay between the germline ends. CDR3 in DNA: TGTGCCAGCAGCTTTCTAGATTCCTACGAGCAGTACTTC. Translated, it gives CASSFLDSYEQYF.

This clone was counted a single time. The rearrangement links TRBV4-1 to TRBJ2-7; D is possibly TRBD1 (6 bases). The CDR3 has 16 amino acids. CDR1 MGHRA and CDR2 YSYEKL come from the germline V gene. V was cut by 3 bases and J by 2 bases, with 17 bases left in between. In nucleotides, the CDR3 is TGCGCCAGCAGCCACCTAAAAGAGACAGGCACCTACGAGCAGTACTTC. Translation gives CASSHLKETGTYEQYF.

The J gene is TRBJ1-5, the V gene TRBV11-3; 10 bases align to TRBD1. CDR1 SGHNT and CDR2 YENEEA come from the germline V gene. After removal of 5 bases from V and 9 bases from J, the junction contained 16 bases not matched to a gene. The CDR3 is 17 amino acids. CDR3 bases: TGTGCCAGCAGCCCAGACCGGGACAGGGGAAAAGTTTGGCCCCAGCATTTT. Translating it yields CASSPDRDRGKVWPQHF.

The V gene is TRBV7-9, the J gene TRBJ2-6, with no clear D. CDR1 and CDR2 (germline): SEHNR, FQNEAQ (reference sequence). Trimming stripped 6 bases from V and 0 bases from J, with 9 bases between. There are 15 residues in the CDR3. CDR3 protein: CASSRTASGANVLTF. The CDR3 bases are TGTGCCAGCAGTCGGACCGCCTCTGGGGCCAACGTCCTGACTTTC. Using reference TRBV7-9 and TRBJ2-6 for the parts outside the CDR3, the full variable domain is DTGVSQNPRHKITKRGQNVTFRCDPISEHNRLYWYRQTLGQGPEFLTYFQNEAQLEKSRLLSDRFSAERPKGSFSTLEIQRTEQGDSAMYLCASSRTASGANVLTFGAGSRLTVL.

This clone occurred once. The rearrangement uses TRBV5-1 and TRBJ2-2; no firm D call. V was cut by 3 bases and J by 0 bases, with 18 bases left in between. CDR1 is SGHRS and CDR2 is YFSETQ in the germline V gene. The CDR3 length is 18 residues. Written as DNA, the CDR3 is TGCGCCAGCAGCTCGAATGATAACCCTTTCGCGAACACCGGGGAGCTGTTTTTT. Translating gives CASSSNDNPFANTGELFF.

V is TRBV11-2 and J is TRBJ1-2, with 9 bases that match TRBD1. The germline V gene encodes CDR1 SGHAT and CDR2 FQNNGV. V shed 4 bases and J 8 bases; nucleotides not matched to a gene: 8. The CDR3 runs 14 residues. The CDR3 DNA follows: TGTGCCAGCAGCTCAAACTACAGGGGGCACGGCTACACCTTC. This sequence encodes CASSSNYRGHGYTF.

The CDR3 loop reads CASSLSRTAANTGELFF. CDR3 coding DNA: TGTGCCAGCAGCCTAAGCCGGACGGCCGCGAACACCGGGGAGCTGTTTTTT. This chain joins TRBV9 and TRBJ2-2; D gene ambiguous. The CDR3 is made up of 17 amino acids. Trimming cost V 4 bases and J 0 bases, with 16 bases left between them. From germline, CDR1 is SGDLS and CDR2 YYNGEE.

The chain carries TRBV5-6 and TRBJ2-7; TRBD1 matches 7 bases. Germline CDR1 is SGHDT and CDR2 is YYEEEE. V lost 6 bases to trimming and J lost 5 bases; unmatched junction nucleotides: 8. The CDR3 length is 13 residues. This chain's CDR3 is CASTATGLHEQYF. DNA of the CDR3: TGTGCCAGCACCGCGACAGGGTTGCACGAGCAGTACTTC.

This clone occurred a few times. The chain carries TRBV29-1 and TRBJ2-7; D possibly corresponds to TRBD1 (5 bases). V was pared by 1 base and J by 4 bases, with 8 bases between. Germline assignment: CDR1 SQVTM and CDR2 ANQGSEA. The CDR3 is made up of 12 amino acids. The CDR3 spells CSVEVRAYEQYF. CDR3 bases: TGCAGCGTTGAAGTCAGGGCGTACGAGCAGTACTTC.

The genes are TRBV11-2 and TRBJ2-3; tentative D call: TRBD2 (6 bases). Germline V gene data show CDR1 as SGHAT and CDR2 as FQNNGV. The ends were cut back, 1 base at V and 3 bases at J, with 14 bases in the middle. The CDR3 is 16 amino acids. CDR3 DNA: TGTGCCAGCAGCTTAGGGAGGGGCAAGGGGACAGATACGCAGTATTTT. Protein: CASSLGRGKGTDTQYF.

The rearrangement uses TRBV6-1 and TRBJ2-1; D remains unclear. The CDR3 is 15 residues long. Germline CDR1 reads MNHNS; CDR2 reads SASEGT. V was trimmed by 2 bases and J by 2 bases, leaving 10 bases between them. The CDR3 DNA follows: TGTGCCAGCAGTGAATCGGGCAGACCCTACAATGAGCAGTTCTTC. Translated: CASSESGRPYNEQFF.

Concerning this clone itself: The same CDR3 can be traced to other DNA sequences in this sample. The chain is built from TRBV9 and TRBJ2-2, with D uncertain. This CDR3 region has 13 residues. Germline lookup yields CDR1 SGDLS and CDR2 YYNGEE. V gave up 4 bases and J gave up 4 bases, with 8 bases separating them. The CDR3 is CASSPPLTGELFF. The CDR3, as DNA: TGTGCCAGCAGCCCCCCTCTCACCGGGGAGCTGTTTTTT.

This chain uses TRBV13 with TRBJ2-3; 8 bases map to TRBD1. The germline CDR1 and CDR2 sequences are PRHDT and FYEKMQ (reference sequence). The CDR3 is 16 amino acids. Trimming took 2 bases from V and 2 from J; bases not matched to a gene: 6. CDR3 region: CASSLRQGLPTDTQYF. DNA of the CDR3: TGTGCCAGCAGCTTACGACAGGGGTTACCCACAGATACGCAGTATTTT.

The rearrangement links TRBV11-2 to TRBJ2-7; TRBD2 matches 7 bases. With V trimmed by 8 bases and J by 0 bases, 4 bases remained unmatched. The CDR3 contains 13 residues. CDR1 is SGHAT, CDR2 FQNNGV, per germline. CDR3 sequence reads: CASGSGISYEQYF. The CDR3 region has the DNA TGTGCCAGCGGAAGCGGGATCTCCTACGAGCAGTACTTC.